The 22 T cell receptor beta chains below all came from one sample that was sequenced in a study of T cell clonality in common variable immunodeficiency (dated by TCRdb to between 2014 and 2017). Libraries were made using the immunoSEQ multiplex PCR assay. TCRdb limited this immuneACCESS table to in-frame rearrangements with V and J called. A share of clones is missing; checked studies link under half to unresolved V genes, and the rest is unexplained. This sample was tabulated with more than 35,000 clones, among which there are no singletons. The ten largest clones capture around 1% of the sample. The sequenced sample was peripheral blood mononuclear cells. These receptors were collected from a person aged 18 to 75 in good health.

There are many counts of this clone. The CDR3 spells CSANRGINTGELFF. Incomplete CDR3 DNA: TGCAGTGCTAACAGGGGGATCAACACCGGGGAG. This chain uses TRBV20-1 with TRBJ2-2; TRBD1 agrees at 8 bases. Read sequence stops 3 residues before the CDR3 end, and the germline J gene provides the missing end. Germline CDR1 reads DFQATT; CDR2 reads SNEGSKA (reference sequence). The CDR3 is 14 residues long. V gave up 4 bases and J gave up 2 bases; unmatched junction bases: 3.

Many counts were recorded for this clone. The read comes to an end 3 residues before the CDR3 does, leaving the germline J gene to fill in the end. The chain has TRBV30 and TRBJ1-2, with a weak D call TRBD1 (6 bases). Germline assignment: CDR1 GTSNPN and CDR2 SVGIG (reference sequence). The CDR3 sequence is 13 residues long. V was cut by 2 bases and J by 4 bases, with 11 bases left in between. CDR3 bases read: TGTGCCTGGAGTCGGACAGAGCTCTATGGC. Protein product: CAWSRTELYG. In full, the CDR3 reads CAWSRTELYGYTF.

This clone was seen ten or more times. The CDR3 end falls 3 residues outside the read, so it is completed with the germline J gene. The V call is TRBV7-2, the J call TRBJ1-1; maybe TRBD1 (5 bases). The CDR3 spans 13 residues. Germline-derived CDR1 and CDR2 are SGHTA and FQGNSA. The covered CDR3 bases are TGTGCCAGCAGCCCTGGGGCGGACCTGCGG. It encodes CASSPGADLR. The complete CDR3 reads CASSPGADLRAFF.

Ten or more counts support this clone. Coverage ceases 3 residues before the CDR3 finishes, and the germline J gene fills in the end. J is TRBJ1-5 and V is TRBV2; 8 bases agree with TRBD1. The CDR3 has 17 residues. Germline CDR1 SNHLY, CDR2 FYNNEI. V lost 6 bases and J lost 1; bases outside the gene matches: 11. This CDR3 is CASSLDRGGWSNQPQHF. The covered CDR3 bases are TGTGCCAGCAGCCTCGACAGGGGTGGGTGGAGCAATCAGCCC.

This clone was seen repeatedly, ten times or more. The read comes to an end 3 residues before the CDR3 does, leaving the germline J gene to fill in the end. The V gene is TRBV10-3, the J gene TRBJ2-3; 10 positions agree with TRBD1. The germline gives CDR1 ENHRY, CDR2 SYGVKD. CDR3 length equals 15 residues. After removal of 7 bases from V and 8 bases from J, the junction contained 12 bases not matched to a gene. CDR3: CAIIAGQGSIGTQYF. The sequenced CDR3 bases are TGTGCCATCATCGCGGGACAGGGGTCTATAGGTACG.

This clone was recorded at least ten times. The CDR3 end lies 3 residues beyond the end of the read and is filled in from the germline J gene. This chain connects TRBV7-9 to TRBJ1-2; 8 nucleotides line up with TRBD1. The CDR3 is 14 amino acids. Germline V gene lookup returns CDR1 SEHNR and CDR2 FQNEAQ (reference sequence). The V segment lost 5 bases and the J segment 4 bases; nucleotides outside the gene matches: 6. The CDR3 loop is CASSTLGQGYGYTF. CDR3 DNA, as far as it was read: TGTGCCAGCAGCACACTAGGACAGGGCTATGGC.

This clone was picked up many times. The read stops 3 residues short of the end of the CDR3; the missing end is completed from the germline J gene. This sequence joins TRBV7-9 and TRBJ2-3, with 7 bases that match TRBD1. CDR3 length equals 14 residues. The junction had 3 bases not matched to a gene; V was cut back by 2 bases and J by 4 bases. CDR1 SEHNR and CDR2 FQNEAQ come from the germline V gene (reference sequence). CDR3 amino acids: CASSLSQGADTQYF. The sequenced CDR3 bases are TGTGCCAGCAGCTTAAGCCAGGGGGCAGATACG.

This clone has ten or more counts. The sequenced fragment ends 3 residues before the CDR3 boundary, so the rest is inferred from the germline J gene. V gene TRBV5-1 combines with J gene TRBJ2-5; D might be TRBD2 (6 bases). In germline, CDR1 is SGHRS, CDR2 YFSETQ. The CDR3 has 15 amino acids. Trimming pared 3 bases from V and 4 bases from J, leaving 16 bases between. The CDR3 loop reads CASSSEGRYGETQYF. The covered CDR3 bases are TGCGCCAGCAGCTCCGAGGGGAGGTACGGAGAGACC. The complete variable domain, with remaining parts taken from reference TRBV5-1 and TRBJ2-5, reads KAGVTQTPRYLIKTRGQQVTLSCSPISGHRSVSWYQQTPGQGLQFLFEYFSETQRNKGNFPGRFSGRQFSNSRSEMNVSTLELGDSALYLCASSSEGRYGETQYFGPGTRLLVL.

This clone was recorded many times. One junction end does not reproduce the germline sequence, and a read error may be involved. The CDR3 is cut off 3 residues early in the read; its end comes from the germline J gene. The rearrangement uses TRBV4-2 and TRBJ1-5; D is perhaps TRBD1 (6 bases). This CDR3 comprises 13 residues. Germline values: CDR1 LGHNA, CDR2 YNFKEQ. Here the CDR3 reads CASSQAGDQPQHF. Incomplete CDR3 DNA: TGCGCCAGCAGCCAAGCAGGGGACCAGCCC.

The sample holds many counts of this clone. Sequencing ends 3 residues short of the CDR3 end; the germline J gene provides the rest. This chain links TRBV6-1 with TRBJ1-2; D not certain. The CDR3 runs to 13 residues. V lost 3 bases and J lost 6, with 11 bases in between. Germline lookup yields CDR1 MNHNS and CDR2 SASEGT. The DNA read from the CDR3 is TGTGCCAGCAGTGAGCGGACTGCCGATGGC. Protein: CASSERTADG. The full-length CDR3 reads as CASSERTADGYTF.

The CDR3 bases that were read are TGTGCCTGGGCACCTGGAGGGACAAATAATTCAACA. Protein: CAWAPGGTNNST. The whole CDR3 region reads CAWAPGGTNNSTLFF. V gene TRBV30 combines with J gene TRBJ1-4, with TRBD1 as a possible D gene (6 bases). The read comes to an end 3 residues before the CDR3 does, leaving the germline J gene to fill in the end. The CDR3 is made up of 15 amino acids. The germline V gene encodes CDR1 GTSNPN and CDR2 SVGIG (reference sequence).

This clone was observed at least ten times. From the germline J gene comes the end of the CDR3, since the read stops 3 residues before it. The chain joins TRBV7-2 to TRBJ2-7; 9 nucleotides line up with TRBD1. The CDR3 runs to 14 residues. Unmatched junction bases numbered 4, after V lost 5 bases and J lost 2 bases. Germline values: CDR1 SGHTA, CDR2 FQGNSA. The sequenced CDR3 bases are TGTGCCAGCAGCCCGGGACAGGGTGCCTACGAG. Residues: CASSPGQGAYE. The whole CDR3 reads CASSPGQGAYEQYF.

This clone was counted many times. One end of the junction does not line up with germline, which may come from a read error. Read sequence stops 3 residues before the CDR3 end, and the germline J gene provides the missing end. The V call is TRBV4-2, the J call TRBJ1-2; D unclear. CDR1 and CDR2 from the germline V gene are LGHNA and YNFKEQ. CDR3 length: 17 amino acids. Incomplete CDR3 DNA: TGCGCCAGCAGCCAAGAAAGCGGGGTCCTTAAACGCTATGGC. This gives the protein CASSQESGVLKRYG. The whole CDR3 is CASSQESGVLKRYGYTF.

This clone appeared many times. The sequenced fragment ends 3 residues before the CDR3 boundary, so the rest is inferred from the germline J gene. V and J are TRBV18 and TRBJ2-7; 8 bases line up with TRBD2. The ends lost 3 bases at V and 6 bases at J; junction bases unmatched: 13. The CDR3 has 16 amino acids. CDR1 and CDR2 (germline): KGHSH, LQKENI. The DNA read from the CDR3 is TGTGCCAGCTCACCCGCCGGGACTAGTGCTTTGTTCGAG. This translates into CASSPAGTSALFE. The full CDR3 sequence reads CASSPAGTSALFEQYF.

This clone was counted ten times or more. The CDR3 end falls 3 residues outside the read, so it is completed with the germline J gene. This rearrangement joins TRBV5-1 to TRBJ2-3; D ambiguous. V was cut by 2 bases and J by 1 base, with 5 bases left in between. The CDR3 sequence is 13 residues long. CDR1 is SGHRS, CDR2 YFSETQ, per germline. Incomplete CDR3 DNA: TGCGCCAGCAGCTTAAGCCGCACAGATACG. It is translated as CASSLSRTDT. The CDR3 in its entirety is CASSLSRTDTQYF.

This clone was counted many times. The read finishes 3 residues shy of the CDR3 end, and the germline J gene is used to complete it. The V and J genes are TRBV4-2 and TRBJ2-2; 15 bases map to TRBD2. CDR3 length: 17 residues. The J segment lost 4 bases and the V segment lost 4 bases, leaving 4 bases of the junction unmatched. Germline V gives CDR1 LGHNA, CDR2 YNFKEQ. The CDR3 DNA, read in part, is TGTGCCAGCAGCCTCGGACTAGCGGGAGGGGGCACCGGGGAG. Translation: CASSLGLAGGGTGE. The complete CDR3 reads CASSLGLAGGGTGELFF.

This clone came up many times. Coverage ceases 3 residues before the CDR3 finishes, and the germline J gene fills in the end. The chain couples TRBV5-1 to TRBJ1-2; 8 bases fit TRBD1. Germline trimming cut 6 bases from V and 6 bases from J; bases unmatched to any gene: 7. Germline V gene sequence: CDR1 SGHRS, CDR2 YFSETQ. The CDR3 runs to 13 residues. The sequenced CDR3 bases are TGCGCCAGCACGGGGCAGGACAGGGATGGC. Its protein product is CASTGQDRDG. The whole CDR3 protein is CASTGQDRDGYTF.

A remark on this clone: Sequencing ends 3 residues short of the CDR3 end; the germline J gene provides the rest. The chain carries TRBV5-1 and TRBJ2-7; either TRBD1 or TRBD2 may supply D (6 bases each). Germline V gene sequence: CDR1 SGHRS, CDR2 YFSETQ. The CDR3 has 14 residues. V dropped 4 bases and J dropped 5 bases, with 16 bases sitting between them. The sequenced CDR3 bases are TGCGCCAGCAGCGAGAGGAGGGGGAAAAACGAG. This translates into CASSERRGKNE. The complete CDR3 protein is CASSERRGKNEQYF.

This clone was seen many times. An end of the junction differs from the germline gene, which may be a read error. The CDR3 goes on 3 residues after the read ends, and that part is filled in from the germline J gene. This chain uses TRBV7-2 with TRBJ1-2, with 12 bases lining up with TRBD1. This CDR3 region has 14 residues. In germline, CDR1 is SGHTA, CDR2 FQGNSA. The CDR3 bases that were read are TGTGTCAGCAGCCCGGGACAGGGGGCATCTGGC. It encodes CVSSPGQGASG. The CDR3 reads in full as CVSSPGQGASGYTF.

Turning to this clone: The CDR3 end lies 3 residues beyond the end of the read and is filled in from the germline J gene. The chain has TRBV29-1 and TRBJ2-5; a possible D gene is TRBD2 (5 bases). The CDR3 length is 11 residues. V gave up 7 bases and J gave up 2 bases, with 8 bases separating them. Germline CDR1 is SQVTM and CDR2 is ANQGSEA. The CDR3 sequence is CSARTQETQYF. The CDR3 DNA, read in part, is TGCAGCGCCCGGACTCAAGAGACC. The full variable domain, in which reference TRBV29-1 and TRBJ2-5 provide the parts outside the CDR3, is SAVISQKPSRDICQRGTSLTIQCQVDSQVTMMFWYRQQPGQSLTLIATANQGSEATYESGFVIDKFPISRPNLTFSTLTVSNMSPEDSSIYLCSARTQETQYFGPGTRLLVL.

This clone was counted many times. With the read ending 3 residues before the CDR3 end, the germline J gene is used to fill in that end. The gene calls are TRBV20-1 and TRBJ2-5; TRBD1 might be the D (6 bases). CDR1 is DFQATT, CDR2 SNEGSKA, per germline (reference sequence). The CDR3 consists of 15 residues. V gave up 3 bases and J gave up 4 bases, with 18 bases separating them. The part of the CDR3 DNA that was read is TGCAGTGCTAGCGGGACACCGCGGACCACAGAGACC. It translates to CSASGTPRTTET. The CDR3 reads in full as CSASGTPRTTETQYF.

This clone was seen ten or more times. The DNA read from the CDR3 is TGTGCCAGCAGCTCCCAGCCGCCCGGGACAGGGGTCAGAAATGAG. Translation: CASSSQPPGTGVRNE. The CDR3, in full, reads CASSSQPPGTGVRNEQFF. The chain couples TRBV7-3 to TRBJ2-1; TRBD1 aligns across 10 bases. The read is 3 residues too short to cover the CDR3 end, so that end is filled in from the germline J gene. The trim removed 4 bases at V and 7 bases at J, leaving 16 bases unmatched. Germline V gives CDR1 SGHTA, CDR2 FQGTGA. This CDR3 is built from 18 residues.